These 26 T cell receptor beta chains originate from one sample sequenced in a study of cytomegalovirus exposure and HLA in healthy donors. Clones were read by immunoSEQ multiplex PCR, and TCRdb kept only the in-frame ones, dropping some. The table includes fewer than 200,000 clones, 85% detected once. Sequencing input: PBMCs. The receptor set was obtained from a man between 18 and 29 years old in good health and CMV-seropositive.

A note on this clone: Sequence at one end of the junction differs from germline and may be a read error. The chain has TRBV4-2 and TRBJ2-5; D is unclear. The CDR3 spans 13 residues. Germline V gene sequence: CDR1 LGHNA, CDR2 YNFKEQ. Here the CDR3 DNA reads TGTGCCAGCAGCCAAGACAACCAGGAGACCCAGTACTTC. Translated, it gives CASSQDNQETQYF.

The CDR3 DNA reads as TGCGCCAGCAGCCAAGCCCCAAGGGGGCGAGGCGACACTGAAGCTTTCTTT. Translated: CASSQAPRGRGDTEAFF. This chain joins TRBV4-1 and TRBJ1-1, with TRBD1 identical over 7 bases. Germline CDR1 reads MGHRA; CDR2 reads YSYEKL. With 1 base clipped from V and 3 bases from J, the junction kept 11 bases outside the gene matches. This CDR3 has 17 amino acids.

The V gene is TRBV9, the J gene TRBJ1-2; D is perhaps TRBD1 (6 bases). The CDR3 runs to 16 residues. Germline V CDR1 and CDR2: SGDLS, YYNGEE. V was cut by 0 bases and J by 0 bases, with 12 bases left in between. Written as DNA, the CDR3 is TGTGCCAGCAGCGTAGATGGGGACAACTCTAACTATGGCTACACCTTC. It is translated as CASSVDGDNSNYGYTF.

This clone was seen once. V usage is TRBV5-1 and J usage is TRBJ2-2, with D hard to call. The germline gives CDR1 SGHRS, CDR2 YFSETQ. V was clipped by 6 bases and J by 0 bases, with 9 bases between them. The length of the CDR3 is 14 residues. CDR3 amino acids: CASTSSSNTGELFF. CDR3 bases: TGCGCCAGCACCTCTTCGTCGAACACCGGGGAGCTGTTTTTT. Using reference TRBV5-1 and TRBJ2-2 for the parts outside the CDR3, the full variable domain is KAGVTQTPRYLIKTRGQQVTLSCSPISGHRSVSWYQQTPGQGLQFLFEYFSETQRNKGNFPGRFSGRQFSNSRSEMNVSTLELGDSALYLCASTSSSNTGELFFGEGSRLTVL.

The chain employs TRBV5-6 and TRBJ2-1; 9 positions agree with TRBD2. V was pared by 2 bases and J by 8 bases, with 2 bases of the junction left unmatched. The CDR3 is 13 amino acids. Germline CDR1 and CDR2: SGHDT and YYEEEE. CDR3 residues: CASSLLAGDEQFF. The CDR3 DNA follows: TGTGCCAGCAGCTTATTAGCGGGAGATGAGCAGTTCTTC.

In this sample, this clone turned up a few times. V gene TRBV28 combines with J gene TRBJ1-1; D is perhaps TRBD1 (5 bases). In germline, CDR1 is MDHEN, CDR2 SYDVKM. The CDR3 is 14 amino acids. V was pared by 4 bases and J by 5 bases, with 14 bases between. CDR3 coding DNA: TGTGCCAGCAGTTCGGGACTCTGGAGAACTGAAGCTTTCTTT. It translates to CASSSGLWRTEAFF.

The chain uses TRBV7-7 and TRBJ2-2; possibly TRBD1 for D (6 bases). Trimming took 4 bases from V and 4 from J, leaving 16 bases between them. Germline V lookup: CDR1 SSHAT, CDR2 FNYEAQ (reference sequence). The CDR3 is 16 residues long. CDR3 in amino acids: CASSSQPGHLTGELFF. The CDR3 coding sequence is TGTGCCAGCAGCTCTCAACCGGGACACCTCACCGGGGAGCTGTTTTTT.

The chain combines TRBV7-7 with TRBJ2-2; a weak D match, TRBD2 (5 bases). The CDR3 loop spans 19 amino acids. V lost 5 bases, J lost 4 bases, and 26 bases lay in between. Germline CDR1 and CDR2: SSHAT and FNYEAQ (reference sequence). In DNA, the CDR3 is TGTGCCAGCAGCCGTTATTCGACCGATCCTTTAGCGCCCACCGGGGAGCTGTTTTTT. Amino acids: CASSRYSTDPLAPTGELFF. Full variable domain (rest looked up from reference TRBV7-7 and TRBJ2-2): GAGVSQSPRYKVTKRGQDVTLRCDPISSHATLYWYQQALGQGPEFLTYFNYEAQPDKSGLPSDRFSAERPEGSISTLTIQRTEQRDSAMYRCASSRYSTDPLAPTGELFFGEGSRLTVL.

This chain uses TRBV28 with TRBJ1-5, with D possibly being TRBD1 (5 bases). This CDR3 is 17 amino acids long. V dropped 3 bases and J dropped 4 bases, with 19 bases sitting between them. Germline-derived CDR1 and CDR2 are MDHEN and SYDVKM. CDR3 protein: CASSFLKAGKTNQPQHF. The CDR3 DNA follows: TGTGCCAGCAGTTTTTTAAAGGCAGGGAAGACAAATCAGCCCCAGCATTTT.

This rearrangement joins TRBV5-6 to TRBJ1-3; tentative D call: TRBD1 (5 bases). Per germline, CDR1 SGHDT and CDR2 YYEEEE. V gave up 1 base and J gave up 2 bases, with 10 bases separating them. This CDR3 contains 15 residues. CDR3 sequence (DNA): TGTGCCAGCAGCTTGAGGGGCCTCACTGGAAACACCATATATTTT. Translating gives CASSLRGLTGNTIYF.

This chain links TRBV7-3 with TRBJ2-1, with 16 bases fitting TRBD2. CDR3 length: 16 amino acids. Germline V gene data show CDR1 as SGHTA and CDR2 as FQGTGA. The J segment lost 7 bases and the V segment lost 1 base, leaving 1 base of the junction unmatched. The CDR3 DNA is TGTGCCAGCAGCTTAATGGGACTAGCGGGGGGGAATGAGCAGTTCTTC. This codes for CASSLMGLAGGNEQFF.

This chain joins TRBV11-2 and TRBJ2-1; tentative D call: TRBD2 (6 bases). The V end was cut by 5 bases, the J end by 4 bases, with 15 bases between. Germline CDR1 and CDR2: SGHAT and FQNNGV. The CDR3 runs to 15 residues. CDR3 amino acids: CASSPAASVYNEQFF. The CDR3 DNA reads TGTGCCAGCAGCCCAGCGGCTAGCGTGTACAATGAGCAGTTCTTC. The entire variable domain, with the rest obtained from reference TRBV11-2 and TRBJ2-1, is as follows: EAGVAQSPRYKIIEKRQSVAFWCNPISGHATLYWYQQILGQGPKLLIQFQNNGVVDDSQLPKDRFSAERLKGVDSTLKIQPAKLEDSAVYLCASSPAASVYNEQFFGPGTRLTVL.

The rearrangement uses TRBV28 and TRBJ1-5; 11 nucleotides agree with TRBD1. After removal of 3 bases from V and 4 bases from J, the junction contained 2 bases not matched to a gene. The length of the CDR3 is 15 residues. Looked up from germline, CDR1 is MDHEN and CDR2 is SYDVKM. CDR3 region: CASSFGTGGNQPQHF. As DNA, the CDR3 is TGTGCCAGCAGTTTCGGGACAGGGGGAAATCAGCCCCAGCATTTT.

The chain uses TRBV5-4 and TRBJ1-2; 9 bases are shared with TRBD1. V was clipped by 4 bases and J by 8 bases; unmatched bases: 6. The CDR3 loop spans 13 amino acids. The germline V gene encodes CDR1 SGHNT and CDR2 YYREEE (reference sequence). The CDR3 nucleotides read TGTGCCAGCAGCCGGGACAGGGCCGCCGGCTACACCTTC. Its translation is CASSRDRAAGYTF.

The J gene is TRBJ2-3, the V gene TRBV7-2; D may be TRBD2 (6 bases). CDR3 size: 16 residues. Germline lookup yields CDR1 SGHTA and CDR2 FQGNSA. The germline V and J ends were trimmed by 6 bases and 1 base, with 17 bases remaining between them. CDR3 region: CASRLYHGGGTDTQYF. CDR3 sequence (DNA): TGTGCCAGCAGGTTATATCATGGAGGGGGCACAGATACGCAGTATTTT. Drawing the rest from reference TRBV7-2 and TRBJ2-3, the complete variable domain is GAGVSQSPSNKVTEKGKDVELRCDPISGHTALYWYRQSLGQGLEFLIYFQGNSAPDKSGLPSDRFSAERTGGSVSTLTIQRTQQEDSAVYLCASRLYHGGGTDTQYFGPGTRLTVL.

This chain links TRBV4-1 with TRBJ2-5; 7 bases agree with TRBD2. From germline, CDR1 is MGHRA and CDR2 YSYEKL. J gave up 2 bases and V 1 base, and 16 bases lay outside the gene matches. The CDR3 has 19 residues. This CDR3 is CASSQASGLQLGFQETQYF. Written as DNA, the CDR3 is TGCGCCAGCAGCCAAGCTAGCGGTCTCCAACTGGGGTTTCAAGAGACCCAGTACTTC.

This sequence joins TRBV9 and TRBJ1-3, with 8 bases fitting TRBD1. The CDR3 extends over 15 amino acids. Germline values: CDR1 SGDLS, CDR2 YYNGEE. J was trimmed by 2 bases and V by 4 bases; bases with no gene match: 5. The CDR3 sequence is CASSSLTGAGNTIYF. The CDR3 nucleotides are TGTGCCAGCAGCTCTCTGACAGGGGCTGGAAACACCATATATTTT.

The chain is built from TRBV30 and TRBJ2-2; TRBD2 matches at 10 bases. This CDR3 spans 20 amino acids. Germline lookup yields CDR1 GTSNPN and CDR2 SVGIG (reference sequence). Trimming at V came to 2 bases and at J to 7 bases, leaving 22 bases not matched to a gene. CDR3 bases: TGTGCCTGGAGTTGGAATCGGCTAGCGGGAGCACTGGGAAAAATCGGGGAGCTGTTTTTT. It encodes CAWSWNRLAGALGKIGELFF.

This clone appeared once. The CDR3 coding sequence is TGCGCCAGCAGCTTGGGGACAGGCCCTCAGGAGCCCCAGCATTTT. It yields the protein CASSLGTGPQEPQHF. The chain has TRBV5-1 and TRBJ1-5; TRBD1 matches at 7 bases. Germline V gives CDR1 SGHRS, CDR2 YFSETQ. V was pared by 0 bases and J by 8 bases, with 8 bases of the junction left unmatched. The CDR3 contains 15 residues.

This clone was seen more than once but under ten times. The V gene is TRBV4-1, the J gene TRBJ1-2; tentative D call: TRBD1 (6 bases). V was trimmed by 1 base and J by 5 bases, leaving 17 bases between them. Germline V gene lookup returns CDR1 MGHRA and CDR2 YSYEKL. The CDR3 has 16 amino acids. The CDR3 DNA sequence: TGCGCCAGCAGCCAAGTTGGGTCGACAGGCCGTTATGGCTACACCTTC. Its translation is CASSQVGSTGRYGYTF.

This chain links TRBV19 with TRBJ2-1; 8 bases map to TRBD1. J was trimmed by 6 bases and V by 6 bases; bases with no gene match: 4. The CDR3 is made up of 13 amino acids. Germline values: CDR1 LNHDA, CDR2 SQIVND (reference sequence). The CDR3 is CASSHGQGNEQFF. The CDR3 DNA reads TGTGCCAGTAGCCACGGACAGGGCAATGAGCAGTTCTTC.

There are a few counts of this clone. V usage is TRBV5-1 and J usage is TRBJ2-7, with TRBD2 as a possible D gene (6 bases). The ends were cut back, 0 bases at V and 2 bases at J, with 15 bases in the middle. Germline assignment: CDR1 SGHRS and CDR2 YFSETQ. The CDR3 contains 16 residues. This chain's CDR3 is CASSLEIMEGPYEQYF. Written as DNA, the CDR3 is TGCGCCAGCAGCTTGGAAATAATGGAGGGCCCCTACGAGCAGTACTTC.

The CDR3: CASSLVGSSSSYNEQFF. CDR3 DNA: TGCGCCAGCAGCTTGGTTGGTTCTTCTAGCTCCTACAATGAGCAGTTCTTC. The V call is TRBV5-1, the J call TRBJ2-1; D is ambiguous. CDR3 length: 17 residues. The V gene's germline CDR1 is SGHRS and CDR2 YFSETQ. Trimming pared 0 bases from V and 0 bases from J, leaving 13 bases between.

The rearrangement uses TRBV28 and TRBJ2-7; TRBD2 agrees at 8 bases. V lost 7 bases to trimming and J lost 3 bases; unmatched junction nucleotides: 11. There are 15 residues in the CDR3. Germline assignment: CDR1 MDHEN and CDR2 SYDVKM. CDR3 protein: CASTVESGTSYEQYF. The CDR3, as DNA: TGTGCCAGCACCGTCGAATCCGGGACTAGCTACGAGCAGTACTTC.

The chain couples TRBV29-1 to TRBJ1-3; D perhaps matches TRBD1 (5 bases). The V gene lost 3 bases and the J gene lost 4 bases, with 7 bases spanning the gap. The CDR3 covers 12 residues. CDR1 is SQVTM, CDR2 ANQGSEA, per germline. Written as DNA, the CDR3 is TGCAGCGTTGACGGGGGAGGAAACACCATATATTTT. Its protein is CSVDGGGNTIYF.

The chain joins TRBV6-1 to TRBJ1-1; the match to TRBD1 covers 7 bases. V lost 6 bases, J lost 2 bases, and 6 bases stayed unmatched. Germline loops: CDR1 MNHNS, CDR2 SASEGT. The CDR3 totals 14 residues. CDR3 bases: TGTGCCAGCAGGGGGGACAGAATAAACACTGAAGCTTTCTTT. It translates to CASRGDRINTEAFF.